This entry lists 23 T cell receptor beta chains sequenced from one sample in a study of T cell changes during pregnancy in multiple sclerosis. Some clones are missing from TCRdb's copy, which holds only in-frame ones; the method was immunoSEQ multiplex PCR. The sample has about 68,000 clones, 92% seen once; the top ten hold about 1.5%. This specimen consisted of peripheral blood, obtained in the second trimester of pregnancy. These receptors all come from a female donor in good health, enrolled as a control in a pregnancy study.

This clone was detected once. The gene calls are TRBV27 and TRBJ2-7; 8 nucleotides line up with TRBD2. This CDR3 comprises 17 residues. In germline, CDR1 is MNHEY, CDR2 SMNVEV (reference sequence). V shed 5 bases and J 0 bases; nucleotides not matched to a gene: 12. CDR3 amino acids: CASSGGKGRGASYEQYF. CDR3 DNA: TGTGCCAGCAGTGGGGGGAAGGGGCGGGGGGCCTCCTACGAGCAGTACTTC.

V usage is TRBV10-2 and J usage is TRBJ1-2; D call uncertain. V was trimmed by 0 bases and J by 6 bases, leaving 8 bases between them. The CDR3 has 13 amino acids. Germline lookup yields CDR1 WSHSY and CDR2 SAAADI. This CDR3 reads CASSESVFNGYTF. CDR3 in DNA: TGCGCCAGCAGTGAGTCTGTTTTCAATGGCTACACCTTC.

This chain uses TRBV18 with TRBJ1-1; D unclear. Germline loops: CDR1 KGHSH, CDR2 LQKENI. CDR3 length: 13 amino acids. The V gene lost 3 bases and the J gene lost 1 base, with 6 bases spanning the gap. In nucleotides, the CDR3 is TGTGCCAGCTCACCGAGGGCGAACACTGAAGCTTTCTTT. Residues: CASSPRANTEAFF.

The rearrangement joins TRBV7-6 to TRBJ2-1, with TRBD2 identical over 9 bases. Per the germline V gene, CDR1 is SGHVS and CDR2 is FNYEAQ. The CDR3 is 15 amino acids. V shed 2 bases and J 5 bases; nucleotides not matched to a gene: 4. The CDR3 DNA reads as TGTGCCAGCAGCTTATCCCTAGCGGGGCACAATGAGCAGTTCTTC. Protein product: CASSLSLAGHNEQFF. Based on the CDR3 plus reference TRBV7-6 and TRBJ2-1, the full variable domain is GAGVSQSPRYKVTKRGQDVALRCDPISGHVSLYWYRQALGQGPEFLTYFNYEAQQDKSGLPNDRFSAERPEGSISTLTIQRTEQRDSAMYRCASSLSLAGHNEQFFGPGTRLTVL.

V gene TRBV7-6 combines with J gene TRBJ2-1, with 13 bases identical to TRBD2. In germline, CDR1 is SGHVS, CDR2 FNYEAQ. Germline trimming cut 5 bases from V and 8 bases from J; bases unmatched to any gene: 12. The CDR3 covers 17 residues. The CDR3 loop is CASSPGTSGALRDEQFF. The CDR3 nucleotides read TGTGCCAGCAGCCCCGGGACTAGCGGGGCCCTACGCGATGAGCAGTTCTTC.

This chain joins TRBV6-5 and TRBJ2-6, with 7 bases lining up with TRBD1. V lost 6 bases, J lost 3 bases, and 5 bases stayed unmatched. The germline V gene has CDR1 MNHEY and CDR2 SVGAGI. The CDR3 extends over 15 amino acids. The CDR3 protein is CASSYRGSGANVLTF. DNA of the CDR3: TGTGCCAGCAGCTACAGGGGTAGTGGGGCCAACGTCCTGACTTTC.

This chain links TRBV18 with TRBJ1-1; D may be TRBD1 (6 bases). CDR3 length: 13 amino acids. The V gene lost 11 bases and the J gene lost 0 bases, with 13 bases spanning the gap. Germline lookup yields CDR1 KGHSH and CDR2 LQKENI. CDR3 protein: CAGLQGMNTEAFF. CDR3 coding DNA: TGTGCCGGCCTACAGGGAATGAACACTGAAGCTTTCTTT.

This sequence joins TRBV5-4 and TRBJ1-4; D gene ambiguous. V gave up 2 bases and J gave up 7 bases, with 9 bases separating them. There are 13 residues in the CDR3. Germline V gene sequence: CDR1 SGHNT, CDR2 YYREEE (reference sequence). CDR3 region: CASSFPSGEKLFF. The CDR3 coding sequence is TGTGCCAGCAGCTTTCCCTCAGGTGAAAAACTGTTTTTT.

The chain combines TRBV7-8 with TRBJ2-5; 11 nucleotides line up with TRBD2. Germline loops: CDR1 SGHVS, CDR2 FQNEAQ. This CDR3 has 15 amino acids. Trimming removed 1 base from V and 5 bases from J; junction bases left unmatched: 3. The CDR3 loop is CASSLGASGRETQYF. The DNA of the CDR3 is TGTGCCAGCAGCTTAGGGGCTAGCGGGAGGGAGACCCAGTACTTC.

The CDR3, as DNA: TGTGCCAGCAGAACCCCGGGACACTCGAGCAATCAGCCCCAGCATTTT. As protein: CASRTPGHSSNQPQHF. The V call is TRBV28, the J call TRBJ1-5; D might be TRBD1 (6 bases). The CDR3 runs to 16 residues. Germline CDR1 MDHEN, CDR2 SYDVKM. V was shortened by 6 bases and J by 1 base, with 16 bases between the two germline ends.

This rearrangement joins TRBV5-6 to TRBJ2-1; TRBD2 is a possible D gene (5 bases). The length of the CDR3 is 16 residues. Deletions cut 2 bases from V and 4 bases from J, with 16 bases between. The V gene's germline CDR1 is SGHDT and CDR2 YYEEEE. CDR3 loop: CASSFASLAGYNEQFF. The CDR3 coding sequence is TGTGCCAGCAGCTTTGCCTCGCTGGCGGGTTACAATGAGCAGTTCTTC.

The chain links TRBV25-1 to TRBJ2-2, with 13 bases that match TRBD2. Unmatched junction bases numbered 4, after V lost 5 bases and J lost 1 base. The CDR3 sequence is 17 residues long. Germline CDR1 is MGHDK and CDR2 is SYGVNS. The CDR3 sequence is CASSTGTSGKNTGELFF. The DNA for the CDR3 is TGTGCCAGCAGTACCGGGACTAGCGGGAAGAACACCGGGGAGCTGTTTTTT.

V is TRBV6-5 and J is TRBJ2-3, with D perhaps TRBD1 (5 bases). Trimming cost V 5 bases and J 8 bases, with 14 bases left between them. Germline V gene sequence: CDR1 MNHEY, CDR2 SVGAGI. The CDR3 is made up of 13 amino acids. Written as DNA, the CDR3 is TGTGCCAGCAGTCGCTCGGACAAAAGTACGCAGTATTTT. Its protein product is CASSRSDKSTQYF.

The chain uses TRBV7-2 and TRBJ1-5; D is ambiguous. V lost 1 base to trimming and J lost 5 bases, with 6 bases between them. The germline V gene has CDR1 SGHTA and CDR2 FQGNSA. The CDR3 is 13 amino acids. CDR3 DNA sequence: TGTGCCAGCAGCTTAGTTCATGATCAGCCCCAGCATTTT. It is translated as CASSLVHDQPQHF.

V is TRBV14 and J is TRBJ2-1; D is uncertain. Germline V CDR1 and CDR2: SGHDN, FVKESK. The V gene lost 1 base and the J gene lost 8 bases, with 6 bases spanning the gap. The CDR3 contains 12 residues. This CDR3 is CASSQALDEQFF. In nucleotides, the CDR3 is TGTGCCAGCAGCCAAGCTCTCGATGAGCAGTTCTTC.

J is TRBJ2-2 and V is TRBV6-5, with D perhaps matching TRBD2 (5 bases). This CDR3 comprises 15 residues. The ends were cut back, 0 bases at V and 7 bases at J, with 12 bases in the middle. CDR1 and CDR2 (germline): MNHEY, SVGAGI. CDR3 amino acids: CASSYSTRGSGELFF. The CDR3 DNA follows: TGTGCCAGCAGTTACTCGACCCGGGGAAGCGGGGAGCTGTTTTTT.

The chain uses TRBV27 and TRBJ2-3, with a weak D call TRBD2 (5 bases). Deletions cut 2 bases from V and 1 base from J, with 13 bases between. The V gene's germline CDR1 is MNHEY and CDR2 SMNVEV (reference sequence). The CDR3 sequence is 16 residues long. The CDR3 here is CASSLPSEVGTDTQYF. The DNA of the CDR3 is TGTGCCAGCAGTTTACCGTCGGAGGTGGGCACAGATACGCAGTATTTT.

The rearrangement uses TRBV4-1 and TRBJ1-4, with unresolved D. Germline CDR1 MGHRA, CDR2 YSYEKL. The CDR3 totals 15 residues. V lost 3 bases, J lost 8 bases, and 16 bases lay in between. CDR3 nucleotide sequence: TGCGCCAGCAGCCACGGTCCGCAAGTAAACGAAAAACTGTTTTTT. Its protein is CASSHGPQVNEKLFF.

The chain recombines TRBV11-3 with TRBJ2-7; possible D gene TRBD1, 5 bases. The CDR3 contains 15 residues. V was shortened by 0 bases and J by 3 bases, with 12 bases between the two germline ends. From germline, CDR1 is SGHNT and CDR2 YENEEA. CDR3 bases: TGTGCCAGCAGCTTAGATCGGACAACGGTCTACGAGCAGTACTTC. The encoded protein is CASSLDRTTVYEQYF.

The chain couples TRBV5-5 to TRBJ1-5; D unclear. Germline CDR1 is SGHKS and CDR2 is YYEKEE (reference sequence). The CDR3 has 13 residues. V lost 3 bases, J lost 7 bases, and 11 bases lay in between. In nucleotides, the CDR3 is TGTGCCAGCAGCTCGGGAACCCGACAGCCCCAGCATTTT. Amino acids: CASSSGTRQPQHF.

The V gene is TRBV27, the J gene TRBJ2-7, with TRBD1 matching 10 bases. CDR3 size: 17 residues. Trimming took 6 bases from V and 3 from J; bases not matched to a gene: 14. Germline V gene lookup returns CDR1 MNHEY and CDR2 SMNVEV (reference sequence). CDR3 bases: TGTGCCAGCAGCTTTATATCCTCCGGGACAGGGGTCTACGAGCAGTACTTC. Its translation: CASSFISSGTGVYEQYF.

The chain links TRBV11-2 to TRBJ1-1; D gene unclear. Between the trimmed V and J ends, which lost 2 bases and 1 base, there was a span of 14 bases. This CDR3 has 16 residues. Germline V gene lookup returns CDR1 SGHAT and CDR2 FQNNGV. DNA for the CDR3: TGTGCCAGCAGCTTAAGGTTACGGGGAAAGAACACTGAAGCTTTCTTT. It codes for CASSLRLRGKNTEAFF.

This clone appeared a single time. The J gene is TRBJ2-7, the V gene TRBV7-2; 10 positions agree with TRBD2. Looked up from germline, CDR1 is SGHTA and CDR2 is FQGNSA. The CDR3 contains 16 residues. With V trimmed by 4 bases and J by 4 bases, 10 bases remained unmatched. The CDR3 DNA follows: TGTGCCAGCAGCTCCAGACAAGCGGGAGGGCGATACGAGCAGTACTTC. Its protein is CASSSRQAGGRYEQYF. Looking up the rest from reference TRBV7-2 and TRBJ2-7 gives the full variable domain: GAGVSQSPSNKVTEKGKDVELRCDPISGHTALYWYRQSLGQGLEFLIYFQGNSAPDKSGLPSDRFSAERTGGSVSTLTIQRTQQEDSAVYLCASSSRQAGGRYEQYFGPGTRLTVT.